One and the same sample provided the 28 T cell receptor beta chains below, sequenced in a study of blood T cells in healthy people across ages. Combining a sample-barcoded 5' primer with a J-beta primer mix, a second PCR ran for roughly 7 to 12 cycles. A single record per CDR3 protein comes from TCRdb applying MiXCR to the 5' RACE reads. The sample has about 1.8 million distinct CDR3 sequences; 49% are singletons. Specimen: blood. All receptors derive from a middle-aged woman in good health.

Concerning this clonotype: A single base separates this from a much larger clone, so it may be a read error. V usage is TRBV27 and J usage is TRBJ2-1, with D unclear. Germline V CDR1 and CDR2: MNHEY, SMNVEV (reference sequence). With 6 bases removed from V and 4 bases from J, the gap between germline ends came to 16 bases. The CDR3 has 15 amino acids. In DNA form, the CDR3 reads TGTGCCAGCAGAACCACCGGACCAGTTTACAATGAGCAGTTCTTC. It yields the protein CASRTTGPVYNEQFF.

The V call is TRBV20-1, the J call TRBJ1-5; tentative D call: TRBD1 (6 bases). The CDR3 length is 13 residues. Trimming cost V 5 bases and J 4 bases, with 12 bases left between them. Germline CDR1 reads DFQATT; CDR2 reads SNEGSKA (reference sequence). The CDR3 DNA sequence: TGCAGTGCTGGAAAACAGGGAAATCAGCCCCAGCATTTT. It yields the protein CSAGKQGNQPQHF.

The sample holds a few counts of this clonotype. The chain employs TRBV3-1 and TRBJ2-5, with TRBD1 identical over 8 bases. This CDR3 region has 16 residues. Germline V gives CDR1 LGHDT, CDR2 YNNKEL (reference sequence). With 0 bases clipped from V and 3 bases from J, the junction kept 6 bases outside the gene matches. In DNA form, the CDR3 reads TGTGCCAGCAGCCAAGAGTGGGGGACAGGTGAAGAGACCCAGTACTTC. This codes for CASSQEWGTGEETQYF.

This chain links TRBV20-1 with TRBJ2-3; D gene ambiguous. This CDR3 contains 12 residues. CDR1 is DFQATT, CDR2 SNEGSKA, per germline (reference sequence). The V end lost 6 bases, the J end lost 2 bases, and 9 bases lay between the germline ends. DNA for the CDR3: TGCAGTGCACTAACAACCACAGATACGCAGTATTTT. Translated, it gives CSALTTTDTQYF.

This clonotype was seen a few times. The chain recombines TRBV4-3 with TRBJ2-5, with 7 bases matching TRBD1. The tail of the sequence fits TRBJ2-7 better, so the J call may be wrong. Germline CDR1 reads LGHNA; CDR2 reads YSLEER. The CDR3 runs to 14 residues. The CDR3: CASSQGTDPYEQYF. CDR3 in DNA: TGCGCCAGCAGCCAGGGGACAGACCCTTACGAGCAGTACTTC.

This clonotype was observed a handful of times. Here the CDR3 reads CASSGQVGYTF. CDR3 DNA: TGTGCCAGCAGTGGACAGGTTGGCTACACCTTC. The rearrangement joins TRBV12-3 or TRBV12-4 to TRBJ1-2; 7 bases map to TRBD1. CDR3 length equals 11 residues. J gave up 7 bases and V 5 bases, and 1 base lay outside the gene matches.

The chain joins TRBV29-1 to TRBJ1-1; no clear D gene. This CDR3 contains 16 residues. From germline, CDR1 is SQVTM and CDR2 ANQGSEA. V dropped 4 bases and J dropped 4 bases, with 22 bases sitting between them. The CDR3 is CSVAGRREGPSTEAFF. The DNA of the CDR3 is TGCAGCGTTGCGGGTCGTAGGGAAGGACCCAGCACTGAAGCTTTCTTT.

The chain carries TRBV20-1 and TRBJ2-7; maybe TRBD1 (5 bases). There are 15 residues in the CDR3. V lost 3 bases and J lost 8, with 23 bases in between. CDR1 and CDR2 (germline): DFQATT, SNEGSKA (reference sequence). The CDR3 spells CSASGAAGLDNKQYF. Written as DNA, the CDR3 is TGCAGTGCTAGTGGTGCGGCAGGGTTGGACAATAAGCAGTACTTC.

This clonotype was counted many times. CDR3 coding DNA: TGTGCCAGCAGCTTAGAACAGGGCTACGAGCAGTACTTC. It yields the protein CASSLEQGYEQYF. This chain uses TRBV7-2 with TRBJ2-7, with TRBD1 as a possible D gene (6 bases). From germline, CDR1 is SGHTA and CDR2 FQGNSA. CDR3 length: 13 residues. V gave up 1 base and J gave up 3 bases, with 7 bases separating them.

The V and J genes are TRBV10-3 and TRBJ2-7, with TRBD1 matching over 7 bases. CDR3 length: 13 residues. Germline V gene lookup returns CDR1 ENHRY and CDR2 SYGVKD. With 9 bases clipped from V and 5 bases from J, the junction kept 10 bases outside the gene matches. This CDR3 reads CAIGQEERDEQYF. DNA for the CDR3: TGTGCCATTGGACAGGAGGAAAGGGACGAGCAGTACTTC.

The rearrangement uses TRBV24-1 and TRBJ2-1; tentatively, D is TRBD1 (7 bases). Trimming took off 4 bases at V and 7 bases at J, with 13 bases between the two ends. Germline-derived CDR1 and CDR2 are KGHDR and SFDVKD. This CDR3 contains 14 residues. As DNA, the CDR3 is TGTGCCACCAGTGAGGAGGGGGCGAGGAATGAGCAGTTCTTC. Its translation is CATSEEGARNEQFF.

This clonotype came up once. V is TRBV9 and J is TRBJ2-3; D remains unclear. The CDR3 has 16 residues. Germline CDR1 and CDR2: SGDLS and YYNGEE. The ends were cut back, 3 bases at V and 0 bases at J, with 14 bases in the middle. DNA of the CDR3: TGTGCCAGCAGCGGTCACCCGCGCCATAGCACAGATACGCAGTATTTT. This gives the protein CASSGHPRHSTDTQYF.

This clonotype has just a few counts. The gene calls are TRBV5-1 and TRBJ2-3, with TRBD2 identical over 13 bases. Trimming removed 0 bases from V and 2 bases from J; junction bases left unmatched: 3. The germline V gene encodes CDR1 SGHRS and CDR2 YFSETQ. This CDR3 contains 17 residues. In DNA, the CDR3 is TGCGCCAGCAGCTTGGGGGGACTAGCGGGGCCCACAGATACGCAGTATTTT. This gives the protein CASSLGGLAGPTDTQYF.

A note on this clonotype: At one of its ends the junction is not consistent with the germline gene, which may arise from a read error. The CDR3 sequence: CVSSQAYPDSYGYTF. CDR3 DNA: TGCGTCAGCAGCCAAGCATATCCGGACAGCTATGGCTACACCTTC. The rearrangement joins TRBV4-3 to TRBJ1-2, with D possibly being TRBD1 (6 bases). The CDR3 sequence is 15 residues long. CDR1 and CDR2 from the germline V gene are LGHNA and YSLEER.

The rearrangement uses TRBV7-2 and TRBJ1-2, with 8 bases matching TRBD1. Germline V gene sequence: CDR1 SGHTA, CDR2 FQGNSA. The V and J ends lost 4 bases and 6 bases, in that order; junction bases with no gene match: 7. The CDR3 runs 14 residues. Here the CDR3 DNA reads TGTGCCAGCAGCTCCCGGGACAGGCCTAATGGCTACACCTTC. It codes for CASSSRDRPNGYTF.

The rearrangement joins TRBV18 to TRBJ2-5; TRBD1 agrees at 9 bases. Trimming at V came to 2 bases and at J to 2 bases, leaving 9 bases not matched to a gene. The CDR3 is 17 amino acids. Germline loops: CDR1 KGHSH, CDR2 LQKENI. The chain's CDR3 is CASSPGTGNRGQETQYF. The CDR3 DNA is TGTGCCAGCTCACCAGGGACAGGGAACAGGGGACAAGAGACCCAGTACTTC. The variable domain in full, completed from reference TRBV18 and TRBJ2-5, reads NAGVMQNPRHLVRRRGQEARLRCSPMKGHSHVYWYRQLPEEGLKFMVYLQKENIIDESGMPKERFSAEFPKEGPSILRIQQVVRGDSAAYFCASSPGTGNRGQETQYFGPGTRLLVL.

V usage is TRBV4-1 and J usage is TRBJ2-5; TRBD2 matches 7 bases. The CDR3 totals 19 residues. Germline CDR1 is MGHRA and CDR2 is YSYEKL. The V segment lost 0 bases and the J segment 2 bases; nucleotides outside the gene matches: 15. The CDR3 DNA follows: TGCGCCAGCAGCCAAGAATCGGGGCAGGGAGGGGTCCGACAAGAGACCCAGTACTTC. It yields the protein CASSQESGQGGVRQETQYF.

V is TRBV20-1 and J is TRBJ2-3; D is possibly TRBD2 (7 bases). The CDR3 is 15 amino acids. The germline V gene has CDR1 DFQATT and CDR2 SNEGSKA (reference sequence). Trimming stripped 1 base from V and 1 base from J, with 12 bases between. CDR3 coding DNA: TGCAGTGCTAGAGTACGGGGGGCCGGCACAGATACGCAGTATTTT. Its protein is CSARVRGAGTDTQYF.

As DNA, the CDR3 is TGTGCCACCAGCAGAGTGACTAGCGGGGGCAATGAGCAGTTCTTC. This codes for CATSRVTSGGNEQFF. The genes are TRBV15 and TRBJ2-1; 12 bases are shared with TRBD2. In germline, CDR1 is LNHNV, CDR2 YYDKDF (reference sequence). The length of the CDR3 is 15 residues. J gave up 6 bases and V 1 base, and 1 base lay outside the gene matches.

This clonotype came up a few times. The chain recombines TRBV6-2 or TRBV6-3 with TRBJ2-4, with a tentative D call TRBD2 (5 bases). Germline V gives CDR1 MNHEY, CDR2 SVGEGT. The CDR3 contains 17 residues. V lost 2 bases, J lost 1 base, and 15 bases lay in between. Here the CDR3 DNA reads TGTGCCAGCAGTTACCCCTCCCGGGATTGGGCCAAAAACATTCAGTACTTC. As protein: CASSYPSRDWAKNIQYF.

This clonotype was counted ten times or more. The rearrangement joins TRBV29-1 to TRBJ2-7; D is perhaps TRBD1 or TRBD2 (5 bases each). Trimming stripped 5 bases from V and 0 bases from J, with 17 bases between. The CDR3 is made up of 15 amino acids. CDR1 and CDR2 (germline): SQVTM, ANQGSEA. The CDR3 spells CSVRGTGRSSYEQYF. The DNA for the CDR3 is TGCAGCGTTCGGGGCACCGGACGAAGCTCCTACGAGCAGTACTTC.

CDR3 nucleotide sequence: TGTGCCAGCAGCATCTTAGCGGGGGGCTCCACAGATACGCAGTATTTT. It is translated as CASSILAGGSTDTQYF. V usage is TRBV7-2 and J usage is TRBJ2-3, with 10 bases that match TRBD2. The length of the CDR3 is 16 residues. V was pared by 5 bases and J by 2 bases, with 7 bases of the junction left unmatched. Germline lookup yields CDR1 SGHTA and CDR2 FQGNSA.

This clonotype was seen a single time. The V call is TRBV7-2, the J call TRBJ1-2; 7 nucleotides align to TRBD1. V shed 1 base, J shed 8 bases, and the junction held 7 bases outside the gene matches. The CDR3 is made up of 14 amino acids. Germline lookup yields CDR1 SGHTA and CDR2 FQGNSA. The CDR3 loop is CASSLGWTGLGYTF. CDR3 DNA sequence: TGTGCCAGCAGCTTAGGGTGGACAGGTTTAGGCTACACCTTC.

This clonotype has just a few counts. V usage is TRBV27 and J usage is TRBJ2-3, with 7 bases matching TRBD1. The CDR3 loop spans 14 amino acids. V lost 2 bases to trimming and J lost 7 bases; unmatched junction nucleotides: 6. Germline lookup yields CDR1 MNHEY and CDR2 SMNVEV (reference sequence). As DNA, the CDR3 is TGTGCCAGCAGTTTAGCGAGGGGGCCCAATACGCAGTATTTT. The encoded protein is CASSLARGPNTQYF.

The chain couples TRBV7-2 to TRBJ2-7; D is undetermined. The V end was cut by 5 bases, the J end by 0 bases, with 17 bases between. Germline V gives CDR1 SGHTA, CDR2 FQGNSA. CDR3 size: 16 residues. CDR3 sequence reads: CASSLASGRSSYEQYF. CDR3 sequence (DNA): TGTGCCAGCAGCCTCGCATCTGGCAGAAGCTCCTACGAGCAGTACTTC.

This clonotype was seen only a few times. The gene calls are TRBV7-2 and TRBJ2-3, with 8 nucleotides matching TRBD2. Trimming took 1 base from V and 4 from J; bases not matched to a gene: 1. Germline CDR1 reads SGHTA; CDR2 reads FQGNSA. This CDR3 has 14 residues. The CDR3 loop reads CASSLGSGADTQYF. The DNA of the CDR3 is TGTGCCAGCAGCTTAGGTAGCGGGGCAGATACGCAGTATTTT.

The sample holds a few counts of this clonotype. The J gene is TRBJ1-2, the V gene TRBV15, with D hard to call. The CDR3 has 15 amino acids. CDR1 is LNHNV and CDR2 is YYDKDF in the germline V gene (reference sequence). The V and J ends lost 0 bases and 5 bases respectively, with 13 bases between them. CDR3 region: CATSREKGIGYGYTF. CDR3 coding DNA: TGTGCCACCAGCAGAGAAAAGGGAATTGGTTATGGCTACACCTTC.

Ten or more counts support this clonotype. This chain connects TRBV29-1 to TRBJ2-7; D unresolved. The CDR3 length is 13 residues. Germline V lookup: CDR1 SQVTM, CDR2 ANQGSEA. Trimming cost V 6 bases and J 0 bases, with 12 bases left between them. The CDR3 bases are TGCAGCGTGAAGACTGAGAGCTCCTACGAGCAGTACTTC. Protein sequence: CSVKTESSYEQYF.